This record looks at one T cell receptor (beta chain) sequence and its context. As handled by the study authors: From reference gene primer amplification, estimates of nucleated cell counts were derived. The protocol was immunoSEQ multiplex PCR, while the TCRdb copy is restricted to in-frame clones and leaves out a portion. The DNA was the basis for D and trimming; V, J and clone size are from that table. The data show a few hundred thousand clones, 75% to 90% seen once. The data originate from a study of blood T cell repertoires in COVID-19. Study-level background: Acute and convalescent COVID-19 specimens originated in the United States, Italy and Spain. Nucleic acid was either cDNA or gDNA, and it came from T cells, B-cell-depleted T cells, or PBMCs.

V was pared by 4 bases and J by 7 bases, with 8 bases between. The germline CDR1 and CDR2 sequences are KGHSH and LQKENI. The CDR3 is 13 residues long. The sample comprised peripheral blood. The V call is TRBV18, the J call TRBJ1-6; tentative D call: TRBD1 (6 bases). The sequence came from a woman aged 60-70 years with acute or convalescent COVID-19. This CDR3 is CASSQDRNSPLHF. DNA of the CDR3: TGTGCCAGCTCACAGGACAGAAATTCACCCCTCCACTTT. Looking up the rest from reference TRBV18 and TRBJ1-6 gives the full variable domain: NAGVMQNPRHLVRRRGQEARLRCSPMKGHSHVYWYRQLPEEGLKFMVYLQKENIIDESGMPKERFSAEFPKEGPSILRIQQVVRGDSAAYFCASSQDRNSPLHFGNGTRLTVT.